This entry lists 4 T cell receptor beta chains sequenced from one sample in a study of control samples from healthy donors and cancer patients. Profiled with immunoSEQ multiplex PCR; TCRdb holds only in-frame clones, not every one. The data contain around 84,000 clones, 91% of them singletons. The sequencing input was blood. The receptors were gathered from a man younger than 40 in good health.

This chain connects TRBV7-6 to TRBJ2-4; no clear D gene. The germline V gene has CDR1 SGHVS and CDR2 FNYEAQ. This CDR3 comprises 17 residues. V gave up 5 bases and J gave up 0 bases, with 17 bases separating them. The CDR3 spells CASSPERKSLAKNIQYF. CDR3 in DNA: TGTGCCAGCAGCCCTGAGAGGAAGTCCCTAGCCAAAAACATTCAGTACTTC.

The chain carries TRBV10-1 and TRBJ2-1, with 8 bases lining up with TRBD2. V shed 5 bases, J shed 1 base, and the junction held 13 bases outside the gene matches. This CDR3 has 18 residues. The germline CDR1 and CDR2 sequences are WNHNN and SYGVQD (reference sequence). The CDR3 protein is CASSRTSSRIGSYNEQFF. CDR3 nucleotides: TGCGCCAGCAGTCGGACTAGCTCTCGAATCGGGTCCTACAATGAGCAGTTCTTC.

The genes are TRBV24-1 and TRBJ1-2; D is possibly TRBD1 (5 bases). The length of the CDR3 is 13 residues. The germline V gene has CDR1 KGHDR and CDR2 SFDVKD. The V gene lost 4 bases and the J gene lost 6 bases, with 11 bases spanning the gap. The CDR3 here is CATSDLRGDGYTF. The CDR3 DNA reads as TGTGCCACCAGTGACCTTCGGGGGGATGGCTACACCTTC.

This sequence joins TRBV4-1 and TRBJ1-1, with a tentative D call TRBD1 (6 bases). The CDR3 has 14 residues. V was shortened by 4 bases and J by 5 bases, with 14 bases between the two germline ends. Per germline, CDR1 MGHRA and CDR2 YSYEKL. CDR3 DNA: TGCGCCAGCAGCCGCAGACAGGATTGGACTGAAGCTTTCTTT. This codes for CASSRRQDWTEAFF.